Listed here are 27 T cell receptor beta chains from one sample, sequenced in a study of cytotoxic CD8 clonotypes in ibrutinib-treated CLL. Data came from immunoSEQ multiplex PCR; TCRdb stores just in-frame clones and leaves some out. The sample comprises about 72,000 clones, around 81% of which are singletons, and under 8.5% rests with the top ten. The sample here was PBMCs, taken at disease progression, from a patient treated with ibrutinib. The receptors were gathered from a human donor with chronic lymphocytic leukemia.

V is TRBV5-1 and J is TRBJ2-3, with 15 bases fitting TRBD2. The J segment lost 2 bases and the V segment lost 4 bases, leaving 8 bases of the junction unmatched. This CDR3 region has 18 residues. Germline values: CDR1 SGHRS, CDR2 YFSETQ. CDR3 nucleotides: TGCGCCAGCAGCACCGGACTAGCGGGGGGGCGGGTCACAGATACGCAGTATTTT. This codes for CASSTGLAGGRVTDTQYF.

Notes on this clone: At one end, the junction sequence differs from germline, possibly due to a read error. The J gene is TRBJ2-1, the V gene TRBV5-4, with a possible D match to TRBD1 (6 bases). Germline V CDR1 and CDR2: SGHNT, YYREEE (reference sequence). The CDR3 extends over 14 amino acids. In nucleotides, the CDR3 is TGTGCCAGCAGAGTCGAAGGGACATTATCGCGTGGGCTCTTC. Protein: CASRVEGTLSRGLF.

The chain couples TRBV19 to TRBJ1-5; D gene ambiguous. CDR1 LNHDA and CDR2 SQIVND come from the germline V gene (reference sequence). The CDR3 consists of 13 residues. The germline V and J ends were trimmed by 1 base and 7 bases, with 8 bases remaining between them. The chain's CDR3 is CASSIVLTQPQHF. In nucleotides, the CDR3 is TGTGCCAGTAGTATAGTGCTAACACAGCCCCAGCATTTT.

The chain couples TRBV5-1 to TRBJ1-6; D uncertain. With 2 bases removed from V and 5 bases from J, the gap between germline ends came to 8 bases. Germline V gives CDR1 SGHRS, CDR2 YFSETQ. This CDR3 is 14 amino acids long. The CDR3 reads CASSFEHDNSPLHF. In DNA form, the CDR3 reads TGCGCCAGCAGCTTTGAACATGATAATTCACCCCTCCACTTT.

The V and J genes are TRBV6-1 and TRBJ2-1, with D possibly TRBD2 on 5 matching bases. CDR3 length: 15 residues. Germline lookup yields CDR1 MNHNS and CDR2 SASEGT. Trimming shortened V by 4 bases and J by 8 bases, and 18 bases separated the two germline ends. The CDR3 region is CASSVVGSDWDEQFF. The CDR3 DNA follows: TGTGCCAGCAGTGTAGTTGGTAGCGATTGGGATGAGCAGTTCTTC.

This clone is a singleton in its sample. The chain uses TRBV12-5 and TRBJ1-1; no definite D call. There are 16 residues in the CDR3. Trimming pared 4 bases from V and 0 bases from J, leaving 15 bases between. From germline, CDR1 is LGHNT and CDR2 FRNRAP. The CDR3 DNA sequence: TGTGCTAGTGGTTATTTGCGGGGAATTATGAACACTGAAGCTTTCTTT. This encodes CASGYLRGIMNTEAFF.

This rearrangement joins TRBV4-1 to TRBJ1-3; D is ambiguous. V was pared by 2 bases and J by 2 bases, with 10 bases between. The CDR3 loop spans 15 amino acids. CDR1 is MGHRA and CDR2 is YSYEKL in the germline V gene. This CDR3 reads CASSQSEVAGNTIYF. The CDR3 DNA follows: TGCGCCAGCAGCCAATCCGAAGTAGCTGGAAACACCATATATTTT.

The V and J genes are TRBV4-1 and TRBJ2-5; 9 bases map to TRBD1. The CDR3 is 15 amino acids. Germline V gene sequence: CDR1 MGHRA, CDR2 YSYEKL. J lost 5 bases, V lost 4 bases, and 8 bases had no gene match. The CDR3 nucleotides read TGCGCCAGCAGCCTGGCCGGACAGGGGCCTGAGACCCAGTACTTC. Its translation: CASSLAGQGPETQYF.

This clone came up once. The V and J genes are TRBV2 and TRBJ2-7; 10 positions match TRBD2. Germline V gives CDR1 SNHLY, CDR2 FYNNEI. The CDR3 loop spans 16 amino acids. The V gene end was trimmed by 7 bases and the J gene end by 3 bases; junction bases not matched to a gene: 12. The CDR3 region has the DNA TGTGCCAGCACTCGGGGGCCTCTAGCGGGAGACTACGAGCAGTACTTC. This codes for CASTRGPLAGDYEQYF.

The chain uses TRBV27 and TRBJ1-6; 10 positions agree with TRBD1. This CDR3 has 16 amino acids. The trim removed 4 bases at V and 9 bases at J, leaving 9 bases unmatched. In germline, CDR1 is MNHEY, CDR2 SMNVEV (reference sequence). The CDR3 protein is CASSSTPGQGRSPLHF. The CDR3 DNA reads TGTGCCAGCAGTTCGACCCCGGGACAGGGGCGTTCACCCCTCCACTTT.

This clone has just a few counts. The V and J genes are TRBV7-2 and TRBJ1-6; D is unresolved. The ends were cut back, 4 bases at V and 6 bases at J, with 10 bases in the middle. CDR1 and CDR2 (germline): SGHTA, FQGNSA. The CDR3 sequence is 14 residues long. The CDR3 DNA follows: TGTGCCAGCAGCTATCGGGGAACTAATTCACCCCTCCACTTT. Translation: CASSYRGTNSPLHF.

This clone has more than one count but fewer than ten. This chain joins TRBV18 and TRBJ1-1; D is possibly TRBD1 (5 bases). There are 15 residues in the CDR3. Looked up from germline, CDR1 is KGHSH and CDR2 is LQKENI. V was pared by 5 bases and J by 4 bases, with 17 bases between. CDR3 sequence: CASSGSSGRGTEAFF. In DNA, the CDR3 is TGTGCCAGCTCAGGTTCCTCAGGGAGGGGCACTGAAGCTTTCTTT.

The chain couples TRBV5-1 to TRBJ2-1, with D perhaps assigned TRBD1 or TRBD2 (5 bases each). The length of the CDR3 is 13 residues. Germline V gene sequence: CDR1 SGHRS, CDR2 YFSETQ. The V gene lost 0 bases and the J gene lost 6 bases, with 7 bases spanning the gap. CDR3 in DNA: TGCGCCAGCAGCTTGGCGGGGCCCAATGAGCAGTTCTTC. Its translation: CASSLAGPNEQFF.

This chain uses TRBV29-1 with TRBJ2-1; 9 bases agree with TRBD1. Germline CDR1 reads SQVTM; CDR2 reads ANQGSEA. The CDR3 totals 13 residues. V shed 3 bases and J 7 bases; nucleotides not matched to a gene: 4. CDR3 DNA: TGCAGCGTTGACGGGACAGGGCAGAATGAGCAGTTCTTC. Translated: CSVDGTGQNEQFF.

V usage is TRBV6-5 and J usage is TRBJ2-5, with TRBD1 as a possible D gene (5 bases). V lost 11 bases and J lost 1, with 11 bases in between. The CDR3 sequence is 12 residues long. Germline CDR1 is MNHEY and CDR2 is SVGAGI. Here the CDR3 reads CAASQGQETQYF. CDR3 sequence (DNA): TGTGCCGCGTCGCAGGGCCAAGAGACCCAGTACTTC.

This clone was seen a handful of times. This chain connects TRBV27 to TRBJ1-5; a weak D match, TRBD1 (6 bases). Germline lookup yields CDR1 MNHEY and CDR2 SMNVEV (reference sequence). The CDR3 consists of 15 residues. Trimming removed 5 bases from V and 6 bases from J, with 17 bases in between. The CDR3 sequence: CASSQNRVGGQPQHF. DNA of the CDR3: TGTGCCAGCAGTCAAAACAGGGTCGGGGGTCAGCCCCAGCATTTT.

This clone was counted a few times. This chain's CDR3 is CASSLPPTGNPNEKLFF. CDR3 sequence (DNA): TGTGCCAGCAGTTTACCTCCCACGGGGAACCCTAATGAAAAACTGTTTTTT. V usage is TRBV28 and J usage is TRBJ1-4, with no clear D. The germline V gene has CDR1 MDHEN and CDR2 SYDVKM. Trimming left V 2 bases short and J 3 bases short, with 16 bases between. The CDR3 sequence is 17 residues long.

The rearrangement uses TRBV15 and TRBJ1-4; 8 positions agree with TRBD1. CDR3 length equals 14 residues. Trimming took 6 bases from V and 6 from J; bases not matched to a gene: 6. Germline values: CDR1 LNHNV, CDR2 YYDKDF (reference sequence). The CDR3 protein is CATSPGTGDEKLFF. CDR3 DNA: TGTGCCACCAGTCCCGGGACAGGTGATGAAAAACTGTTTTTT.

The chain is built from TRBV27 and TRBJ2-2; tentative D call: TRBD1 (5 bases). This CDR3 is built from 13 residues. Germline CDR1 is MNHEY and CDR2 is SMNVEV (reference sequence). V lost 5 bases, J lost 6 bases, and 10 bases lay in between. CDR3 sequence (DNA): TGTGCCAGCAGTCCACAGGTGGCCGGGGAGCTGTTTTTT. Translating gives CASSPQVAGELFF.

The V and J genes are TRBV6-6 and TRBJ2-7; the D call may be TRBD1 or TRBD2 (5 bases each). The length of the CDR3 is 13 residues. Deletions cut 7 bases from V and 6 bases from J, with 16 bases between. The germline gives CDR1 MNHNY, CDR2 SVGAGI (reference sequence). This chain's CDR3 is CASTPAGDPEQYF. As DNA, the CDR3 is TGTGCCAGCACCCCCGCCGGGGACCCCGAGCAGTACTTC.

The chain recombines TRBV6-5 with TRBJ2-3; D may be TRBD2 (7 bases). This CDR3 comprises 16 residues. CDR1 and CDR2 (germline): MNHEY, SVGAGI. V dropped 2 bases and J dropped 1 base, with 13 bases sitting between them. The CDR3 bases are TGTGCCAGCAGTTACGGGGGGGCGCTTGGCACAGATACGCAGTATTTT. This sequence encodes CASSYGGALGTDTQYF.

The chain joins TRBV4-2 to TRBJ2-5; 10 bases are a match to TRBD2. Trimming took 5 bases from V and 6 from J; bases not matched to a gene: 9. The CDR3 is 15 residues long. The germline CDR1 and CDR2 sequences are LGHNA and YNFKEQ. CDR3 protein: CASSLQAGGRQTQYF. The DNA for the CDR3 is TGTGCCAGCAGCTTACAAGCGGGGGGGCGGCAGACCCAGTACTTC.

The sample holds one count of this clone. CDR3 amino acids: CASSPYPRGPFVVSFF. CDR3 nucleotides: TGCGCCAGCAGCCCCTACCCCAGGGGCCCATTTGTTGTGTCTTTCTTT. The chain has TRBV5-1 and TRBJ1-1; possibly TRBD1 for D (6 bases). V was trimmed by 4 bases and J by 12 bases, leaving 28 bases between them. The CDR3 has 16 amino acids. Germline V lookup: CDR1 SGHRS, CDR2 YFSETQ.

The chain carries TRBV19 and TRBJ1-1; 10 bases line up with TRBD1. V trimming: 2 bases; J trimming: 7 bases; junction bases outside the gene matches: 7. There are 15 residues in the CDR3. Germline-derived CDR1 and CDR2 are LNHDA and SQIVND (reference sequence). CDR3 sequence reads: CASSIKDRGYSEAFF. The CDR3 DNA follows: TGTGCCAGTAGTATAAAGGACAGGGGGTATAGTGAAGCTTTCTTT. Together with reference TRBV19 and TRBJ1-1, the CDR3 gives the full variable domain: DGGITQSPKYLFRKEGQNVTLSCEQNLNHDAMYWYRQDPGQGLRLIYYSQIVNDFQKGDIAEGYSVSREKKESFPLTVTSAQKNPTAFYLCASSIKDRGYSEAFFGQGTRLTVV.

This clone was seen a handful of times. The chain links TRBV28 to TRBJ1-2; unclear D gene. Germline V CDR1 and CDR2: MDHEN, SYDVKM. The V and J ends lost 4 bases and 4 bases respectively, with 13 bases between them. The CDR3 spans 14 residues. CDR3 region: CASSYYSTGYGYTF. The CDR3 DNA sequence: TGTGCCAGCAGTTACTACAGCACCGGCTATGGCTACACCTTC.

The chain couples TRBV19 to TRBJ2-5; 9 nucleotides align to TRBD2. CDR1 LNHDA and CDR2 SQIVND come from the germline V gene (reference sequence). Trimming cost V 1 base and J 5 bases; bases outside gene matches: 8. The CDR3 runs 16 residues. The CDR3 sequence is CASSIVSGTSSETQYF. The DNA of the CDR3 is TGTGCCAGTAGTATAGTATCCGGGACTAGCAGCGAGACCCAGTACTTC. The full variable domain, rest sourced from reference TRBV19 and TRBJ2-5, is DGGITQSPKYLFRKEGQNVTLSCEQNLNHDAMYWYRQDPGQGLRLIYYSQIVNDFQKGDIAEGYSVSREKKESFPLTVTSAQKNPTAFYLCASSIVSGTSSETQYFGPGTRLLVL.

This clone appeared once. The chain employs TRBV7-2 and TRBJ2-2, with D tentatively TRBD2 (5 bases). The germline V and J ends were trimmed by 7 bases and 1 base, with 10 bases remaining between them. In germline, CDR1 is SGHTA, CDR2 FQGNSA. This CDR3 has 14 residues. This CDR3 is CASNKGLNTGELFF. The DNA of the CDR3 is TGTGCCAGCAACAAAGGACTGAACACCGGGGAGCTGTTTTTT.